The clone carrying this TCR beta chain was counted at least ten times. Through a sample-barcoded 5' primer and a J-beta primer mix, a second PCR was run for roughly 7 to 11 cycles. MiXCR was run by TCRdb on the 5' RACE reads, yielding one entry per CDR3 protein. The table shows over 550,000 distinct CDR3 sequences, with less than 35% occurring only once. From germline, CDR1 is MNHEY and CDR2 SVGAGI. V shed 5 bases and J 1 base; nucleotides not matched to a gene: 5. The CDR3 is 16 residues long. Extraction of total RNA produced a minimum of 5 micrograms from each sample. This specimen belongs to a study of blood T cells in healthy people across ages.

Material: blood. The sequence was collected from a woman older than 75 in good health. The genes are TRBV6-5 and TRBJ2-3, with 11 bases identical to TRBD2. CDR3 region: CASSHSTSGGTDTQYF. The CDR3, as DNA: TGTGCCAGCAGTCATTCGACTAGCGGGGGCACAGATACGCAGTATTTT.